The sequence of this T cell receptor (beta chain) was determined in a study of CD8 T cells in Susac syndrome. cDNA came from about 0.5 to 1 ug RNA primed by random hexamers. Across 54 Vbeta and 13 Jbeta, immunoSEQ multiplex PCR amplified TCR beta CDR3. Via MiXCR, TCRdb re-called the immunoSEQ multiplex PCR reads, giving one row per CDR3 protein. The sample includes approximately 230,000 distinct CDR3 sequences, over 85% of them seen just once. In blood CD8+ and CD4+ T cells, TCR beta underwent sequencing. The CDR3 spans 15 residues. The junction had 8 bases not matched to a gene; V was cut back by 2 bases and J by 5 bases. From germline, CDR1 is LNHNV and CDR2 YYDKDF (reference sequence).

The rearrangement links TRBV15 to TRBJ2-5; 7 positions agree with TRBD1. The TCR was taken from a human donor with multiple sclerosis. The source material was CD4+ T cells from PBMCs. In nucleotides, the CDR3 is TGTGCCACCAGCAGACAGACGGGCAGGGGGGAGACCCAGTACTTC. Its protein product is CATSRQTGRGETQYF. Full variable domain (outside the CDR3, taken from reference TRBV15 and TRBJ2-5): DAMVIQNPRYQVTQFGKPVTLSCSQTLNHNVMYWYQQKSSQAPKLLFHYYDKDFNNEADTPDNFQSRRPNTSFCFLDIRSPGLGDTAMYLCATSRQTGRGETQYFGPGTRLLVL.